The 17 T cell receptor beta chains listed next were all sequenced from one sample in a study of T cell repertoires in cytomegalovirus infection. A single record per CDR3 protein comes from TCRdb applying MiXCR to the reads. The sample records about 900,000 distinct CDR3 sequences, approximately 30% being singletons. These receptors are not linked to any known antigen. The sample was cultured CD8+ T cells from PBMCs, taken from culture after CMV antigen stimulation. These receptors were obtained from a human donor in good health (CMV status not recorded). Some clones in this sample may be carry-over from other donors' samples.

This clonotype was observed a handful of times. This chain connects TRBV7-6 to TRBJ1-4; 10 positions agree with TRBD1. CDR1 and CDR2 (germline): SGHVS, FNYEAQ. After removal of 4 bases from V and 0 bases from J, the junction contained 8 bases not matched to a gene. This CDR3 is 18 amino acids long. In DNA form, the CDR3 reads TGTGCCAGCAGCTACGCCGGGACAGGGGACTCAACTAATGAAAAACTGTTTTTT. Translated: CASSYAGTGDSTNEKLFF.

About this clonotype itself: Since the CDR3 does not end with the conserved phenylalanine or tryptophan, this likely comes from a read error. The rearrangement joins TRBV29-1 to TRBJ1-2; no definite D call. Germline V gene sequence: CDR1 SQVTM, CDR2 ANQGSEA. This CDR3 has 14 amino acids. Trimming cost V 1 base and J 0 bases, with 9 bases left between them. CDR3 nucleotide sequence: TGCAGCGTTGAAGCGACGGGAGCTAACTATGGCTACACCCTC. Amino acid sequence: CSVEATGANYGYTL.

With regard to this clonotype: One junction end disagrees with the germline gene, perhaps due to a read error. The rearrangement links TRBV7-8 to TRBJ1-1; D possibly corresponds to TRBD1 (5 bases). Per germline, CDR1 SGHVS and CDR2 FQNEAQ. This CDR3 spans 16 amino acids. The CDR3 loop is CAISLAGVGENTEAFF. The CDR3 nucleotides read TGTGCCATCAGCTTAGCGGGGGTCGGGGAAAACACTGAAGCTTTCTTT. The full variable domain, rest sourced from reference TRBV7-8 and TRBJ1-1, is GAGVSQSPRYKVAKRGQDVALRCDPISGHVSLFWYQQALGQGPEFLTYFQNEAQLDKSGLPSDRFFAERPEGSVSTLKIQRTQQEDSAVYLCAISLAGVGENTEAFFGQGTRLTVV.

The chain carries TRBV6-1 and TRBJ2-7; possibly TRBD2 for D (5 bases). This CDR3 is built from 12 residues. Germline assignment: CDR1 MNHNS and CDR2 SASEGT. V lost 5 bases to trimming and J lost 6 bases, with 11 bases between them. The CDR3 region is CASSTPRGEQYF. The CDR3 DNA reads TGTGCCAGCAGTACCCCCCGGGGCGAGCAGTACTTC.

This clonotype was counted between two and nine times. The chain carries TRBV7-8 and TRBJ2-7, with D possibly TRBD1 on 6 matching bases. This CDR3 is 15 amino acids long. The germline V gene has CDR1 SGHVS and CDR2 FQNEAQ. V was cut by 1 base and J by 2 bases, with 12 bases left in between. This CDR3 reads CASSLGSQGPYEQYF. CDR3 nucleotides: TGTGCCAGCAGCTTAGGAAGTCAGGGGCCCTACGAGCAGTACTTC. Full variable domain (missing parts from reference TRBV7-8 and TRBJ2-7): GAGVSQSPRYKVAKRGQDVALRCDPISGHVSLFWYQQALGQGPEFLTYFQNEAQLDKSGLPSDRFFAERPEGSVSTLKIQRTQQEDSAVYLCASSLGSQGPYEQYFGPGTRLTVT.

This clonotype was counted between two and nine times. The chain is built from TRBV24-1 and TRBJ2-1, with TRBD2 matching over 10 bases. Per germline, CDR1 KGHDR and CDR2 SFDVKD. The CDR3 covers 16 residues. The J segment lost 7 bases and the V segment lost 0 bases, leaving 5 bases of the junction unmatched. CDR3 DNA sequence: TGTGCCACCAGTGATTTGACTAGCGGGGATGGGAATGAGCAGTTCTTC. Translated: CATSDLTSGDGNEQFF.

The chain carries TRBV6-1 and TRBJ2-3; tentatively, D is TRBD1 (6 bases). V gave up 6 bases and J gave up 3 bases, with 13 bases separating them. This CDR3 is 14 amino acids long. Per the germline V gene, CDR1 is MNHNS and CDR2 is SASEGT. CDR3 DNA sequence: TGTGCCAGCAGAAGCAGGGGCTTAACAGATACGCAGTATTTT. This encodes CASRSRGLTDTQYF.

The V call is TRBV15, the J call TRBJ2-3, with D perhaps matching TRBD1 or TRBD2 (5 bases each). The V end was cut by 5 bases, the J end by 2 bases, with 14 bases between. The germline gives CDR1 LNHNV, CDR2 YYDKDF (reference sequence). CDR3 length equals 15 residues. CDR3 sequence (DNA): TGTGCCACCAGCGCACAGGAGGAGCTCACAGATACGCAGTATTTT. Amino acid sequence: CATSAQEELTDTQYF.

V usage is TRBV6-1 and J usage is TRBJ2-7, with a tentative D call TRBD2 (5 bases). V shed 6 bases and J shed 3 bases, with 12 bases lying between them. Germline CDR1 MNHNS, CDR2 SASEGT. There are 13 residues in the CDR3. This CDR3 reads CASSPGENYEQYV. The CDR3 DNA reads as TGTGCCAGCAGCCCCGGGGAAAACTACGAGCAGTACGTC.

The CDR3 region is CASSYGGHAFF. The CDR3 DNA reads TGTGCCAGCAGTTACGGGGGGCACGCTTTCTTT. The V and J genes are TRBV6-1 and TRBJ1-1; tentatively, D is TRBD1 (6 bases). Looked up from germline, CDR1 is MNHNS and CDR2 is SASEGT. This CDR3 has 11 residues. V shed 5 bases and J shed 11 bases, with 12 bases lying between them.

This clonotype appeared many times. V and J are TRBV27 and TRBJ1-3; D call uncertain. Looked up from germline, CDR1 is MNHEY and CDR2 is SMNVEV (reference sequence). V lost 0 bases and J 0 bases, leaving 6 bases between the germline ends. The CDR3 length is 15 residues. The DNA for the CDR3 is TGTGCCAGCAGTTTATCGTACAGCTCTGGAAACACCATATATTTT. Encoded protein: CASSLSYSSGNTIYF.

This clonotype was detected many times. V gene TRBV2 combines with J gene TRBJ2-1; D remains unclear. The CDR3 is made up of 15 amino acids. Trimming shortened V by 7 bases and J by 0 bases, and 13 bases separated the two germline ends. Per germline, CDR1 SNHLY and CDR2 FYNNEI. CDR3: CASTTGTSSYNEQFF. The CDR3 nucleotides are TGTGCCAGCACGACGGGTACGAGCTCCTACAATGAGCAGTTCTTC.

This clonotype was counted between two and nine times. The chain recombines TRBV6-6 with TRBJ1-2; TRBD1 aligns across 8 bases. With V trimmed by 7 bases and J by 7 bases, 17 bases remained unmatched. The germline V gene encodes CDR1 MNHNY and CDR2 SVGAGI (reference sequence). The CDR3 is made up of 16 amino acids. The CDR3 DNA is TGTGCCAGCACCCCGGGACGAGGACAGGGTACATTTGGCTACACCTTC. It yields the protein CASTPGRGQGTFGYTF.

This clonotype came up many times. This chain uses TRBV7-9 with TRBJ2-5; 7 nucleotides line up with TRBD1. Trimming removed 4 bases from V and 2 bases from J; junction bases left unmatched: 7. The CDR3 loop spans 15 amino acids. The germline V gene has CDR1 SEHNR and CDR2 FQNEAQ (reference sequence). CDR3 DNA: TGTGCCAGCAGCTCCCCGGGACAGCTTCAAGAGACCCAGTACTTC. Protein sequence: CASSSPGQLQETQYF.

The sample holds a few counts of this clonotype. The V and J genes are TRBV7-8 and TRBJ2-2, with 10 bases fitting TRBD2. The CDR3 length is 16 residues. Germline V gene sequence: CDR1 SGHVS, CDR2 FQNEAQ. Trimming at V came to 5 bases and at J to 3 bases, leaving 6 bases not matched to a gene. The CDR3 protein is CASSVQRGGDTGELFF. The CDR3 bases are TGTGCCAGCAGCGTCCAGCGGGGGGGAGACACCGGGGAGCTGTTTTTT.

The genes are TRBV2 and TRBJ2-3; D is tentatively TRBD1 or TRBD2 (5 bases each). Germline lookup yields CDR1 SNHLY and CDR2 FYNNEI. The CDR3 consists of 12 residues. V lost 6 bases, J lost 4 bases, and 8 bases lay in between. The CDR3: CASRGRPDTQYF. Here the CDR3 DNA reads TGTGCCAGCAGGGGACGTCCAGATACGCAGTATTTT.

This clonotype was seen ten or more times. This sequence joins TRBV7-6 and TRBJ1-1, with D possibly being TRBD1 (6 bases). V lost 4 bases and J 0 bases, leaving 9 bases between the germline ends. The CDR3 extends over 14 amino acids. CDR1 SGHVS and CDR2 FNYEAQ come from the germline V gene. Here the CDR3 DNA reads TGTGCCAGCAGCTCCAGGGGAATGAACACTGAAGCTTTCTTT. This sequence encodes CASSSRGMNTEAFF.